This T cell receptor beta chain was identified in a study of blood T cell repertoires in COVID-19. At the level of the study: From the United States, Italy and Spain came samples of acute and convalescent COVID-19. PBMCs, B-cell-depleted T cells, or T cells provided the cDNA or gDNA that made up the material.

V dropped 6 bases and J dropped 7; count of bases not matched to a gene: 12. The CDR3 extends over 15 amino acids. Germline CDR1 reads GTSNPN; CDR2 reads SVGIG (reference sequence). The data were produced by immunoSEQ multiplex PCR, yet TCRdb's version contains in-frame clones alone and is incomplete. The sample carries around 200,000 clones, more than 75% recorded once. Patients from Seattle were sampled longitudinally, starting during active infection. The sequenced sample consisted of peripheral blood. This TCR came from a person in their 70s with COVID-19, enrolled during active disease. V gene TRBV30 combines with J gene TRBJ1-5; 10 nucleotides line up with TRBD1. The CDR3 coding sequence is TGTGCCTGTCTACGGGACAGGGGAGGAGGACAGCCCCAGCATTTT. It encodes CACLRDRGGGQPQHF.